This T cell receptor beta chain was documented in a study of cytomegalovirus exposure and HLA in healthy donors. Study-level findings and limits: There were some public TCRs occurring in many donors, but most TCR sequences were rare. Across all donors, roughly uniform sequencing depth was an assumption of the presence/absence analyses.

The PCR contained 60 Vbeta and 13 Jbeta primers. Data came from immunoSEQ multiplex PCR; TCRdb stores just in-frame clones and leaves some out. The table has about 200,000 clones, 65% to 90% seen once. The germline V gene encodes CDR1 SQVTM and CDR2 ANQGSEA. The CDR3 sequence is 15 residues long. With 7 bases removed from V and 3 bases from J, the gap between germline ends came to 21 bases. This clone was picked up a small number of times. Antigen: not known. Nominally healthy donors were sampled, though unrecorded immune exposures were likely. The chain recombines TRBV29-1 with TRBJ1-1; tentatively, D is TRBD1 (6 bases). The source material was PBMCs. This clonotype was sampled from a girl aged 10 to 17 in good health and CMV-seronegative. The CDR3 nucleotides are TGCAGCGCCCAGAGGAAATTCAGGGGAGACACTGAAGCTTTCTTT. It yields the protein CSAQRKFRGDTEAFF.